This TCR beta chain was retrieved from a study of Graves' ophthalmopathy and Graves' hyperthyroidism. This clonotype was recorded a few times. Its antigen is unknown. General study findings and limits: A 13-signature model separated ophthalmopathy from stable hyperthyroidism, about 90% sensitivity, roughly 80% specificity.

V dropped 6 bases and J dropped 3 bases, with 20 bases sitting between them. The CDR3 runs to 16 residues. Germline V gene lookup returns CDR1 MNHNS and CDR2 SASEGT. TCR beta CDR3 amplification used RNA transcripts. First-round RT-PCR employed HTBI primers, with a second-round multiplex PCR after it. TCRdb independently ran MiXCR on the multiplex PCR reads; one entry per CDR3 protein. The sample gives under 350,000 distinct CDR3 sequences, about 17% of which show up once; 9% to 15% is in the top ten. The evidence that diagnosis relied on was clinical symptoms, serum thyroxine, TRAb, thyroid ultrasound and orbital computed tomography.

Sequenced material: peripheral blood. The chain uses TRBV6-1 and TRBJ1-1; possible D gene TRBD1, 6 bases. This receptor was identified in an adult man with Graves' ophthalmopathy. DNA of the CDR3: TGTGCCAGCAGCCCTACAGGGACCTACGGGGACACTGAAGCTTTCTTT. Translation: CASSPTGTYGDTEAFF.